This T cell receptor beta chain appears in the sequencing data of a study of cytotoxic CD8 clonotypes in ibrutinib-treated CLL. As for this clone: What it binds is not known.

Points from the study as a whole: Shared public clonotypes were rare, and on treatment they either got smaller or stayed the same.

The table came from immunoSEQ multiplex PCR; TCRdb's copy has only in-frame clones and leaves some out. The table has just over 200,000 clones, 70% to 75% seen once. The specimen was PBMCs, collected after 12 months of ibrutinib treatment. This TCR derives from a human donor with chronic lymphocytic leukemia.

CDR3 DNA: TGCGCCAGCAGCCCGAGACAGGGGATGTTCTACAATGAGCAGTTCTTC. The encoded protein is CASSPRQGMFYNEQFF. This chain links TRBV5-1 with TRBJ2-1, with 8 bases identical to TRBD1. The CDR3 is 16 amino acids. The junction had 9 bases not matched to a gene; V was cut back by 4 bases and J by 3 bases. Germline lookup yields CDR1 SGHRS and CDR2 YFSETQ.